This passage covers 13 T cell receptor beta chains from one sample sequenced in a study of T cell responses to AZD1222 COVID-19 vaccine. Some clones are missing from TCRdb's copy, which holds only in-frame ones; the method was immunoSEQ multiplex PCR. The profile shows 95,000 to 130,000 clones, roughly 93% of them singletons. This sample comprised peripheral blood, obtained on day 0 of AZD1222 vaccination. Receptors originate from an adult in good health.

This clone has only one observation. The V and J genes are TRBV19 and TRBJ1-1; TRBD1 aligns across 11 bases. The CDR3 loop spans 14 amino acids. CDR1 and CDR2 (germline): LNHDA, SQIVND (reference sequence). V lost 9 bases to trimming and J lost 0 bases; unmatched junction nucleotides: 3. For the CDR3, the DNA is TGTGCCAGCCAGGACAGGGGGCTGAACACTGAAGCTTTCTTT. It encodes CASQDRGLNTEAFF.

In DNA, the CDR3 is TGTGCCAGCAGACCGGGACAGGTTCACACTGAAGCTTTCTTT. This gives the protein CASRPGQVHTEAFF. The genes are TRBV28 and TRBJ1-1; 8 bases match TRBD1. The CDR3 totals 14 residues. The V and J ends lost 6 bases and 3 bases, in that order; junction bases with no gene match: 6. CDR1 is MDHEN, CDR2 SYDVKM, per germline.

The V gene is TRBV28, the J gene TRBJ2-4, with TRBD2 as a possible D gene (5 bases). The ends were cut back, 6 bases at V and 5 bases at J, with 11 bases in the middle. The germline gives CDR1 MDHEN, CDR2 SYDVKM. The CDR3 covers 13 residues. The CDR3 region is CASRGAAENIQYF. The CDR3 DNA is TGTGCCAGCAGGGGAGCGGCCGAAAACATTCAGTACTTC.

The sample holds one count of this clone. This rearrangement joins TRBV6-5 to TRBJ2-1; tentative D call: TRBD2 (6 bases). Per germline, CDR1 MNHEY and CDR2 SVGAGI. V dropped 7 bases and J dropped 8 bases, with 21 bases sitting between them. The CDR3 contains 15 residues. CDR3 amino acids: CASTNSRVGGDEQFF. The CDR3, as DNA: TGTGCCAGCACCAACTCTCGGGTGGGAGGCGATGAGCAGTTCTTC.

This rearrangement joins TRBV7-2 to TRBJ2-1; the match to TRBD2 covers 15 bases. V lost 5 bases, J lost 4 bases, and 9 bases stayed unmatched. The CDR3 runs to 18 residues. From germline, CDR1 is SGHTA and CDR2 FQGNSA. CDR3 coding DNA: TGTGCCAGCAGCCCAGGACTAGCGGGAGGGCCTAGGTACAATGAGCAGTTCTTC. Its translation is CASSPGLAGGPRYNEQFF. Complete variable domain (other parts from reference TRBV7-2 and TRBJ2-1): GAGVSQSPSNKVTEKGKDVELRCDPISGHTALYWYRQSLGQGLEFLIYFQGNSAPDKSGLPSDRFSAERTGGSVSTLTIQRTQQEDSAVYLCASSPGLAGGPRYNEQFFGPGTRLTVL.

J is TRBJ1-5 and V is TRBV28, with 9 positions matching TRBD1. The junction had 11 bases not matched to a gene; V was cut back by 7 bases and J by 7 bases. The germline gives CDR1 MDHEN, CDR2 SYDVKM. The CDR3 sequence is 15 residues long. The CDR3 here is CASTTSQGAGQPQHF. The DNA of the CDR3 is TGTGCCAGCACCACTTCACAGGGGGCGGGACAGCCCCAGCATTTT.

The chain's CDR3 is CASSQGQSSYNEQFF. The CDR3, as DNA: TGCGCCAGCAGCCAGGGACAGTCTTCCTACAATGAGCAGTTCTTC. The chain links TRBV5-1 to TRBJ2-1; 7 bases match TRBD1. CDR1 and CDR2 from the germline V gene are SGHRS and YFSETQ. The CDR3 runs to 15 residues. Unmatched junction bases numbered 5, after V lost 4 bases and J lost 1 base.

CDR3 region: CSGHRENTEAFF. Here the CDR3 DNA reads TGCAGCGGCCACAGGGAAAACACTGAAGCTTTCTTT. This rearrangement joins TRBV29-1 to TRBJ1-1; perhaps TRBD1 as D (6 bases). CDR3 length: 12 residues. The germline V gene encodes CDR1 SQVTM and CDR2 ANQGSEA. The germline V and J ends were trimmed by 7 bases and 2 bases, with 11 bases remaining between them. The whole variable domain, filled in from reference TRBV29-1 and TRBJ1-1, reads SAVISQKPSRDICQRGTSLTIQCQVDSQVTMMFWYRQQPGQSLTLIATANQGSEATYESGFVIDKFPISRPNLTFSTLTVSNMSPEDSSIYLCSGHRENTEAFFGQGTRLTVV.

The chain combines TRBV5-1 with TRBJ1-4, with 7 bases that match TRBD1. V was clipped by 3 bases and J by 3 bases; unmatched bases: 2. CDR1 SGHRS and CDR2 YFSETQ come from the germline V gene. The CDR3 length is 14 residues. The CDR3 DNA reads TGCGCCAGCAGCTCGACAGGGTCTAATGAAAAACTGTTTTTT. Translation: CASSSTGSNEKLFF.

The chain links TRBV27 to TRBJ1-2; a possible D gene is TRBD1 (5 bases). The CDR3 has 16 amino acids. Trimming stripped 0 bases from V and 4 bases from J, with 15 bases between. Germline loops: CDR1 MNHEY, CDR2 SMNVEV (reference sequence). The CDR3 protein is CASSLSYPGEGYGYTF. CDR3 in DNA: TGTGCCAGCAGTTTATCATACCCGGGGGAGGGCTATGGCTACACCTTC.

The rearrangement links TRBV7-8 to TRBJ2-3, with D maybe TRBD1 (7 bases). The germline V gene has CDR1 SGHVS and CDR2 FQNEAQ. This CDR3 has 16 amino acids. V lost 3 bases and J lost 8, with 21 bases in between. The CDR3 nucleotides are TGTGCCAGCAGCTTGCAGGGGCGGGACAGATTGGGTACGCAGTATTTT. This translates into CASSLQGRDRLGTQYF.

V usage is TRBV4-2 and J usage is TRBJ2-1, with TRBD1 identical over 11 bases. With 1 base clipped from V and 9 bases from J, the junction kept 2 bases outside the gene matches. This CDR3 is 14 amino acids long. CDR1 is LGHNA and CDR2 is YNFKEQ in the germline V gene. The CDR3 sequence: CASSQGDRGVEQFF. CDR3 bases: TGTGCCAGCAGCCAAGGGGACAGGGGGGTTGAGCAGTTCTTC.

The chain carries TRBV28 and TRBJ1-4; 7 positions agree with TRBD1. The germline V gene encodes CDR1 MDHEN and CDR2 SYDVKM. Trimming at V came to 4 bases and at J to 10 bases, leaving 15 bases not matched to a gene. The CDR3 totals 16 residues. CDR3 nucleotides: TGTGCCAGCAGTTCTGCGGGCACAGGGGTGTCAGTAAAACTGTTTTTT. Translating gives CASSSAGTGVSVKLFF.